This is a list of T cell receptor beta chains from one sample in a study of blood T cell repertoires in COVID-19. The repertoire was sequenced with immunoSEQ multiplex PCR; TCRdb's copy has only in-frame clones and lacks some. Here the sample spans some 350,000 clones, approximately 87% being singletons. The sample consisted of PBMCs or T cells enriched from blood (not recorded which). The receptor source for this set is a woman in her 30s who had recovered from COVID-19. Both conserved end residues are part of each CDR3. A D gene is named only where the DNA matches it firmly. The size entry is marked missing in some rows and otherwise reads once, few, many or a size class.

D gene,J gene,clone size,V gene,CDR3 DNA,CDR3 protein
TRBD2,TRBJ2-5,few,TRBV7-6,TGTGCCAGCAGTCGTACCGGGGGGGAGACCCAGTACTTC,CASSRTGGETQYF
TRBD2,TRBJ2-3,.,TRBV9,TGTGCCAGCAGCGTAGTGGGACTACGCACAGATACGCAGTATTTT,CASSVVGLRTDTQYF
.,TRBJ1-5,few,TRBV27,TGTGCCAGCAGTTTAGCGGCAGGGGACCGGCAGCCCCAGCATTTT,CASSLAAGDRQPQHF
TRBD2,TRBJ2-2,.,TRBV13,TGTGCCAGCAGCTTATTTACTAGCGGGGTCACCGGGGAGCTGTTTTTT,CASSLFTSGVTGELFF
.,TRBJ2-7,.,TRBV6-5,TGTGCCAGCAGTTACTCGACCGGGATCGAGCAGTACTTC,CASSYSTGIEQYF
.,TRBJ1-6,.,TRBV9,TGTGCCAGCAGCCCCCGTCCCGGGGGAGATTTATCCTATAATTCACCCCTCCACTTT,CASSPRPGGDLSYNSPLHF
TRBD2,TRBJ2-3,.,TRBV20-1,TGCAGTGCTAGTCGGGTTGCGGGGGGATCAGATACGCAGTATTTT,CSASRVAGGSDTQYF
.,TRBJ2-3,.,TRBV9,TGTGCCAGCAGCGTCACCGGGGATAGCACAGATACGCAGTATTTT,CASSVTGDSTDTQYF
TRBD1,TRBJ1-4,.,TRBV9,TGTGCCAGCAGCGTAGACCTCCAGGGGGCGGACGAAAAACTGTTTTTT,CASSVDLQGADEKLFF
.,TRBJ1-4,.,TRBV3-1/TRBV3-2,TGTGCCAGCAGCCAAGCTGGGTATGGGGCCCTGGGCAGTGAAAAACTGTTTTTT,CASSQAGYGALGSEKLFF
TRBD2,TRBJ2-7,.,TRBV5-5,TGTGCCAGCAGACCCGGCGGGGGACGGGTTGAGCAGTACTTC,CASRPGGGRVEQYF
.,TRBJ2-2,.,TRBV4-1,TGCGCCAGCAAGGCACTCGGGGACGGGGAGCTGTTTTTT,CASKALGDGELFF
.,TRBJ1-1,.,TRBV6-5,TGTGCCAGCAGCCTGGTACAGGGAGGGACTGAAGCTTTCTTT,CASSLVQGGTEAFF
.,TRBJ1-2,.,TRBV30,TGTGCCTGGAGTGTAACGGGGTTCTATGGCTACACCTTC,CAWSVTGFYGYTF
.,TRBJ1-1,.,TRBV28,TGTGCCAGCAGTTGGGATCGGAAGGGGCTTTTCGGACAAGCTTTCTTT,CASSWDRKGLFGQAFF
TRBD2,TRBJ2-1,.,TRBV14,TGTGCCAGCAGCCACTCCCCCCAGCGGGGGGGTTACAATGAGCAGTTCTTC,CASSHSPQRGGYNEQFF
.,TRBJ1-3,.,TRBV5-1,TGCGCCAGCAGAGGCAGGGGAGAATATGGAAACACCATATATTTT,CASRGRGEYGNTIYF
.,TRBJ1-2,once,TRBV7-2,TGTGCCAGCAGCTCAAGGGGGGGACGGGGTAACTATGGCTACACCTTC,CASSSRGGRGNYGYTF
TRBD1,TRBJ2-2,.,TRBV5-1,TGCGCCAGCAGCTCATCTGGGACAGGGTCGTCCGGGGAGCTGTTTTTT,CASSSSGTGSSGELFF
TRBD1,TRBJ2-7,.,TRBV24-1,TGTGCCACCAGTGATGGGGACAGACACTACGAGCAGTACTTC,CATSDGDRHYEQYF
TRBD2,TRBJ2-3,.,TRBV7-2,TGTGCCAGCAGCAGGAGACCGGGAGGGGGAGATACGCAGTATTTT,CASSRRPGGGDTQYF
TRBD1,TRBJ1-4,.,TRBV6-5,TGTGCCAGCAGTTACTCGCGACAGGGGGCGGAAAAACTGTTTTTT,CASSYSRQGAEKLFF
.,TRBJ1-6,.,TRBV14,TGTGCCAGCAGCCCCCGGCAGGCTCCCTATAATTCACCCCTCCACTTT,CASSPRQAPYNSPLHF
.,TRBJ1-4,once,TRBV5-4,TGTGCCAGCAGCTCATACAAGACAGCAACTAATGAAAAACTGTTTTTT,CASSSYKTATNEKLFF
TRBD1,TRBJ2-7,.,TRBV6-5,TGTGCCAGCAGTTACAGTGGGGCAGGGGGTTACGAGCAGTACTTC,CASSYSGAGGYEQYF
TRBD2,TRBJ2-5,.,TRBV18,TGTGCCAGCTCACCAGTTAGCGGGGGACTCCAAGAGACCCAGTACTTC,CASSPVSGGLQETQYF
TRBD2,TRBJ2-1,once,TRBV10-3,TGTGCCATCAGCGGACTAGCGGACTACAATGAGCAGTTCTTC,CAISGLADYNEQFF
.,TRBJ1-1,.,TRBV23-1,TGCTGCTGCTGGCAGGTCCGCTGGCCCAACTACACTGAAGCTTTCTTT,CCCWQVRWPNYTEAFF
.,TRBJ2-1,.,TRBV9,TGTGCCAGCAGCGCCCTAAGCGGCGTTGAATACAATGAGCAGTTCTTC,CASSALSGVEYNEQFF
.,TRBJ1-1,.,TRBV7-9,TGTGCCAGCAGCGTATCATACGAGGGCTTGGGGGGGAACACTGAAGCTTTCTTT,CASSVSYEGLGGNTEAFF
.,TRBJ2-5,.,TRBV7-2,TGTGCCAGCAGCTTTCCGGGGTCAGGGGAGTACTTC,CASSFPGSGEYF
.,TRBJ1-5,once,TRBV4-1,TGCGCCAGCAGCCAAGAATACAGTAATCAGCCCCAGCATTTT,CASSQEYSNQPQHF
.,TRBJ1-6,.,TRBV11-2,TGTGCCAGCAGCGCCATACAGGGATCCCTCCACTTT,CASSAIQGSLHF
TRBD1,TRBJ1-2,.,TRBV12-3/TRBV12-4,TGTGCCAGCAGTTCGGACAGGGACTATGGCTACACCTTC,CASSSDRDYGYTF
TRBD1,TRBJ1-1,.,TRBV5-5,TGTGCCAGCACCGGGACAGGGAGTAACACTGAAGCTTTCTTT,CASTGTGSNTEAFF
TRBD1,TRBJ1-1,.,TRBV11-3,TGTGCCAGCAGCCCCCAGGGGGAGACTGAAGCTTTCTTT,CASSPQGETEAFF
.,TRBJ2-2,.,TRBV28,TGTGCCAGCGCCTGGCCAACCACCGGGGAGCTGTTTTTT,CASAWPTTGELFF
.,TRBJ1-1,.,TRBV7-9,TGTGCCAGCAGCTCCTACCCTAGGAGACCTGAAGCTTTCTTT,CASSSYPRRPEAFF
TRBD2,TRBJ2-3,.,TRBV7-3,TGTGCCAGCAGCCCCGAGCGGGGCCCAACAGATACGCAGTATTTT,CASSPERGPTDTQYF
TRBD1,TRBJ1-1,.,TRBV19,TGTGCCAGTAGTATTTCTTCCGGGACAGCCTCTAACACTGAAGCTTTCTTT,CASSISSGTASNTEAFF
TRBD1,TRBJ1-6,.,TRBV27,TGTGCCAGCCGGGACAGGGGGACCCTTAATTCACCCCTCCACTTT,CASRDRGTLNSPLHF
.,TRBJ1-1,.,TRBV11-3,TGTGCCAGCAGCTTAGAAGGGGGAACCGAAGCTTTCTTT,CASSLEGGTEAFF
.,TRBJ1-2,.,TRBV18,TGTGCCAGCTCACCTGAGGCAGGGGCATACGGCTACACCTTC,CASSPEAGAYGYTF
.,TRBJ2-2,.,TRBV5-1,TGCGCCAGCTCCCTTCCTCAGGGAAGGAAGGCCGGGGAGCTGTTTTTT,CASSLPQGRKAGELFF
.,TRBJ1-6,.,TRBV7-9,TGTGCCAGCAGCTCAGGGGAAACAGGGAGTTCCTATAATTCACCCCTCCACTTT,CASSSGETGSSYNSPLHF
TRBD2,TRBJ2-1,.,TRBV18,TGTGCCAGCTCCCGAGCGTTACTAGCGGGGGGGCAAAACGAGCAGTTCTTC,CASSRALLAGGQNEQFF
.,TRBJ2-7,.,TRBV7-2,TGTGCCAGCAGCTTCGCCCCCAGCTCCTACGAGCAGTACTTC,CASSFAPSSYEQYF
.,TRBJ1-5,.,TRBV15,TGTGCCACCAGCAGACACCTCTCATCCGTGGGAGATCAGCCCCAGCATTTT,CATSRHLSSVGDQPQHF
TRBD1,TRBJ1-3,.,TRBV7-8,TGTGCCAGCAGCAAGGACAGGGCTGGAAACACCATATATTTT,CASSKDRAGNTIYF